A single sample gave rise to the 25 T cell receptor beta chains below, sequenced in a study of cytomegalovirus exposure and HLA in healthy donors. Assay used: immunoSEQ multiplex PCR; TCRdb lists only in-frame clones, some missing. The table has approximately 120,000 clones, 89% seen once. The specimen was PBMCs. These receptor sequences come from a woman aged 18-29 years in good health and CMV-seronegative.

The chain employs TRBV6-5 and TRBJ2-1; D is unclear. CDR1 is MNHEY and CDR2 is SVGAGI in the germline V gene. Trimming pared 0 bases from V and 5 bases from J, leaving 8 bases between. The CDR3 has 14 residues. This chain's CDR3 is CASSYSYYNNEQFF. CDR3 coding DNA: TGTGCCAGCAGTTACTCGTATTACAACAATGAGCAGTTCTTC.

The sample holds a few counts of this clone. Other DNA sequences in this specimen translate into the identical CDR3. The chain employs TRBV28 and TRBJ1-1; 10 bases line up with TRBD1. The germline V gene encodes CDR1 MDHEN and CDR2 SYDVKM. Losses at the gene ends were 2 bases for V and 0 bases for J; bases not matched to a gene: 3. The CDR3 length is 16 residues. CDR3 in amino acids: CASSLVTGGLNTEAFF. The CDR3 region has the DNA TGTGCCAGCAGTTTAGTGACAGGGGGCCTGAACACTGAAGCTTTCTTT.

This clone was seen a single time. The gene calls are TRBV11-2 and TRBJ2-1; 13 bases map to TRBD2. The CDR3 loop spans 15 amino acids. J was trimmed by 6 bases and V by 3 bases; bases with no gene match: 2. The germline V gene encodes CDR1 SGHAT and CDR2 FQNNGV. DNA of the CDR3: TGTGCCAGCAGCTTCGGACTAGCGGGGGCCAATGAGCAGTTCTTC. Protein sequence: CASSFGLAGANEQFF.

This chain's CDR3 is CASSQADRLNTEAFF. The CDR3, as DNA: TGCGCCAGCAGCCAGGCCGATCGATTGAACACTGAAGCTTTCTTT. This rearrangement joins TRBV4-1 to TRBJ1-1, with no clear D. Germline V gene lookup returns CDR1 MGHRA and CDR2 YSYEKL. Trimming stripped 3 bases from V and 0 bases from J, with 11 bases between. The CDR3 is made up of 15 amino acids.

Comments on this clone: Other DNA sequences in this sample translate to the same CDR3. The chain carries TRBV7-9 and TRBJ1-1, with D perhaps matching TRBD1 (5 bases). The V gene lost 3 bases and the J gene lost 1 base, with 6 bases spanning the gap. Germline CDR1 SEHNR, CDR2 FQNEAQ (reference sequence). CDR3 length: 13 amino acids. The CDR3 is CASSLTANTEAFF. The CDR3, as DNA: TGTGCCAGCAGCTTGACAGCGAACACTGAAGCTTTCTTT.

The chain recombines TRBV28 with TRBJ1-1; D is possibly TRBD1 (6 bases). V dropped 5 bases and J dropped 0 bases, with 10 bases sitting between them. The CDR3 length is 14 residues. CDR1 and CDR2 from the germline V gene are MDHEN and SYDVKM. The CDR3 loop is CASSGGQLNTEAFF. Here the CDR3 DNA reads TGTGCCAGCAGTGGAGGACAGTTGAACACTGAAGCTTTCTTT.

This chain links TRBV29-1 with TRBJ1-5; no reliable D call. The CDR3 length is 14 residues. Germline V gives CDR1 SQVTM, CDR2 ANQGSEA. Trimming shortened V by 6 bases and J by 2 bases, and 14 bases separated the two germline ends. The CDR3 nucleotides read TGCAGCGTGCTATTTGCGTTAGGCAATCAGCCCCAGCATTTT. The encoded protein is CSVLFALGNQPQHF.

The chain recombines TRBV28 with TRBJ2-2, with 14 positions matching TRBD2. The germline gives CDR1 MDHEN, CDR2 SYDVKM. The CDR3 extends over 17 amino acids. The trim removed 8 bases at V and 1 base at J, leaving 6 bases unmatched. The CDR3 nucleotides are TGTGCCAGCCGGACTAGCGGGGGGCCCCGGAACACCGGGGAGCTGTTTTTT. Translation: CASRTSGGPRNTGELFF.

The chain joins TRBV28 to TRBJ2-1; perhaps TRBD2 as D (6 bases). CDR1 and CDR2 from the germline V gene are MDHEN and SYDVKM. Trimming shortened V by 5 bases and J by 8 bases, and 13 bases separated the two germline ends. The CDR3 has 13 residues. The CDR3 sequence: CASSPFRRDEQFF. DNA for the CDR3: TGTGCCAGCAGTCCTTTCAGGAGGGATGAGCAGTTCTTC.

This clone was observed a single time. The V and J genes are TRBV2 and TRBJ1-1; possibly TRBD1 for D (6 bases). The germline V gene has CDR1 SNHLY and CDR2 FYNNEI. The V end lost 4 bases, the J end lost 2 bases, and 11 bases lay between the germline ends. This CDR3 comprises 14 residues. The chain's CDR3 is CASSVDRFNTEAFF. The CDR3 DNA reads TGTGCCAGCAGTGTGGACAGATTCAACACTGAAGCTTTCTTT.

In nucleotides, the CDR3 is TGTGCCTGGAGTTTGGCTGGTCATGGCTACACCTTC. This sequence encodes CAWSLAGHGYTF. The gene calls are TRBV30 and TRBJ1-2, with unresolved D. Germline lookup yields CDR1 GTSNPN and CDR2 SVGIG (reference sequence). Trimming cost V 2 bases and J 6 bases, with 10 bases left between them. CDR3 length equals 12 residues. Looking up the rest from reference TRBV30 and TRBJ1-2 gives the full variable domain: SQTIHQWPATLVQPVGSPLSLECTVEGTSNPNLYWYRQAAGRGLQLLFYSVGIGQISSEVPQNLSASRPQDRQFILSSKKLLLSDSGFYLCAWSLAGHGYTFGSGTRLTVV.

The chain employs TRBV5-1 and TRBJ1-2, with 7 bases fitting TRBD1. Unmatched junction bases numbered 6, after V lost 0 bases and J lost 4 bases. Germline CDR1 reads SGHRS; CDR2 reads YFSETQ. The length of the CDR3 is 15 residues. CDR3 DNA sequence: TGCGCCAGCAGCTTGGTAGGGGGCTCCCTCTATGGCTACACCTTC. This sequence encodes CASSLVGGSLYGYTF.

V gene TRBV4-2 combines with J gene TRBJ1-4; perhaps TRBD1 as D (5 bases). The V gene's germline CDR1 is LGHNA and CDR2 YNFKEQ. The CDR3 has 16 residues. The germline V and J ends were trimmed by 1 base and 5 bases, with 14 bases remaining between them. The CDR3 protein is CASSQGEAGWNEKLFF. CDR3 coding DNA: TGTGCCAGCAGCCAAGGAGAGGCAGGGTGGAATGAAAAACTGTTTTTT.

The chain recombines TRBV28 with TRBJ2-5, with 13 positions matching TRBD2. Losses at the gene ends were 6 bases for V and 3 bases for J; bases not matched to a gene: 7. The germline CDR1 and CDR2 sequences are MDHEN and SYDVKM. The CDR3 loop spans 16 amino acids. The CDR3 region is CASSSPGTSGEETQYF. The CDR3 bases are TGTGCCAGCAGCTCTCCCGGGACTAGCGGGGAAGAGACCCAGTACTTC.

The chain links TRBV5-6 to TRBJ2-1; tentative D call: TRBD2 (5 bases). V lost 3 bases, J lost 3 bases, and 10 bases lay in between. Germline loops: CDR1 SGHDT, CDR2 YYEEEE. There are 14 residues in the CDR3. The CDR3 loop reads CASSYGGHYNEQFF. CDR3 nucleotides: TGTGCCAGCAGCTACGGAGGCCACTACAATGAGCAGTTCTTC.

This chain connects TRBV12-5 to TRBJ2-2, with D possibly being TRBD1 (5 bases). The V gene lost 0 bases and the J gene lost 4 bases, with 9 bases spanning the gap. This CDR3 comprises 15 residues. CDR1 is LGHNT and CDR2 is FRNRAP in the germline V gene. CDR3 protein: CASGLVGESTGELFF. The CDR3 DNA sequence: TGTGCTAGTGGTTTGGTAGGGGAATCCACCGGGGAGCTGTTTTTT.

The CDR3 coding sequence is TGTGCCAGCAGTGATGCCGGGAGGGAGACCCAGTACTTC. This gives the protein CASSDAGRETQYF. V is TRBV6-1 and J is TRBJ2-5; TRBD2 matches at 7 bases. Germline CDR1 is MNHNS and CDR2 is SASEGT. CDR3 length: 13 amino acids. The ends lost 3 bases at V and 5 bases at J; junction bases unmatched: 3.

The J gene is TRBJ1-2, the V gene TRBV30, with D unclear. From germline, CDR1 is GTSNPN and CDR2 SVGIG (reference sequence). This CDR3 contains 10 residues. V lost 7 bases, J lost 8 bases, and 11 bases lay in between. CDR3 DNA sequence: TGTGCCTCAGCGCCCTGGGGCTACACCTTC. As protein: CASAPWGYTF.

The rearrangement links TRBV11-2 to TRBJ1-1; D is uncertain. CDR1 is SGHAT and CDR2 is FQNNGV in the germline V gene. The CDR3 contains 14 residues. Trimming stripped 1 base from V and 2 bases from J, with 8 bases between. The CDR3 loop reads CASSLARQNTEAFF. The CDR3 nucleotides read TGTGCCAGCAGCTTAGCCCGACAAAACACTGAAGCTTTCTTT. The complete variable domain, with remaining parts taken from reference TRBV11-2 and TRBJ1-1, reads EAGVAQSPRYKIIEKRQSVAFWCNPISGHATLYWYQQILGQGPKLLIQFQNNGVVDDSQLPKDRFSAERLKGVDSTLKIQPAKLEDSAVYLCASSLARQNTEAFFGQGTRLTVV.

V and J are TRBV2 and TRBJ2-7; a weak D match, TRBD2 (5 bases). Germline V CDR1 and CDR2: SNHLY, FYNNEI. There are 13 residues in the CDR3. Trimming removed 8 bases at V and 4 bases at J, with 15 bases between. The CDR3 loop is CASETAEGYEQYF. Here the CDR3 DNA reads TGTGCCAGCGAAACAGCAGAGGGTTACGAGCAGTACTTC.

The rearrangement joins TRBV6-1 to TRBJ2-7; TRBD2 is a possible D gene (5 bases). The CDR3 contains 13 residues. The V end was cut by 6 bases, the J end by 3 bases, with 12 bases between. Germline V gives CDR1 MNHNS, CDR2 SASEGT. This CDR3 is CASSYVRDYEQYF. The CDR3 bases are TGTGCCAGCAGCTACGTCCGGGACTACGAGCAGTACTTC.

The chain combines TRBV27 with TRBJ2-7; D ambiguous. V was shortened by 4 bases and J by 7 bases, with 23 bases between the two germline ends. This CDR3 spans 16 amino acids. The germline V gene has CDR1 MNHEY and CDR2 SMNVEV (reference sequence). DNA of the CDR3: TGTGCCAGCAGTTCGCTATTTGTCGGTTCCCCGTTTGAGCAGTACTTC. As protein: CASSSLFVGSPFEQYF.

The gene calls are TRBV9 and TRBJ1-2, with a weak D call TRBD1 (6 bases). Germline V gene data show CDR1 as SGDLS and CDR2 as YYNGEE. The V end lost 3 bases, the J end lost 13 bases, and 22 bases lay between the germline ends. This CDR3 is 14 amino acids long. The CDR3 spells CASSAPLPGQPFTF. Here the CDR3 DNA reads TGTGCCAGCAGCGCGCCACTGCCGGGACAACCCTTCACCTTC.

The DNA for the CDR3 is TGCGCCAGCAGCTACTACGGGACAGGGAACTATGGCTACACCTTC. Its protein is CASSYYGTGNYGYTF. The chain employs TRBV5-1 and TRBJ1-2, with 9 bases that match TRBD1. J was trimmed by 2 bases and V by 3 bases; bases with no gene match: 5. The germline V gene encodes CDR1 SGHRS and CDR2 YFSETQ. This CDR3 is 15 amino acids long.

This sequence joins TRBV30 and TRBJ2-1; 8 bases map to TRBD2. Germline V gene data show CDR1 as GTSNPN and CDR2 as SVGIG (reference sequence). This CDR3 has 11 amino acids. After removal of 3 bases from V and 8 bases from J, the junction contained 0 bases not matched to a gene. CDR3 coding DNA: TGTGCCTGGAGACTAGCGGATGAGCAGTTCTTC. This sequence encodes CAWRLADEQFF.